A selection of T cell receptor beta chains follows, all from one sample in a study of blood T cell repertoires in COVID-19. Assay used: immunoSEQ multiplex PCR; TCRdb lists only in-frame clones, some missing. The repertoire consists of approximately 220,000 clones, with approximately 90% occurring once and the leading ten covering approximately 0.7%. Material for sequencing was peripheral blood. These receptors were obtained from a middle-aged man with acute or convalescent COVID-19. The CDR3 runs from the conserved cysteine through the conserved F or W. Fields, in order: CDR3 protein, CDR3 DNA, J gene, D gene, clone size, V gene. The D gene is left open where the match is weak. Expanded clones get a size class; other rows say once, few or many, or leave the size out.

CDR3aa: CASSLVEGAQETQYF
CDR3nt: TGCGCCAGCAGCTTGGTAGAGGGGGCTCAAGAGACCCAGTACTTC
j_gene: TRBJ2-5
d_gene: TRBD1
abundance: -
v_gene: TRBV5-1

CDR3aa: CATSERTGGSDGELFF
CDR3nt: TGTGCCACCAGTGAACGGACAGGGGGCTCGGACGGGGAGCTGTTTTTT
j_gene: TRBJ2-2
d_gene: TRBD1
abundance: -
v_gene: TRBV24-1

CDR3aa: CASSLENILAGGPSYEQYF
CDR3nt: TGTGCCAGCAGCTTGGAAAACATCCTAGCGGGAGGGCCCTCTTACGAGCAGTACTTC
j_gene: TRBJ2-7
d_gene: TRBD2
abundance: -
v_gene: TRBV5-4

CDR3aa: CASSTDSANTIYF
CDR3nt: TGTGCCAGCAGTACCGATTCAGCGAACACCATATATTTT
j_gene: TRBJ1-3
d_gene: -
abundance: -
v_gene: TRBV6-6

CDR3aa: CASKPPPGDLNYGYTF
CDR3nt: TGTGCCAGCAAACCACCCCCGGGAGATCTCAACTATGGCTACACCTTC
j_gene: TRBJ1-2
d_gene: -
abundance: -
v_gene: TRBV25-1

CDR3aa: CASSPAGGLSYEQYF
CDR3nt: TGTGCCAGCAGCCCAGCAGGGGGCCTTTCCTACGAGCAGTACTTC
j_gene: TRBJ2-7
d_gene: TRBD1
abundance: -
v_gene: TRBV5-5

CDR3aa: CASSTTDRHEQYF
CDR3nt: TGCGCCAGCAGCACGACTGACAGGCACGAGCAGTACTTC
j_gene: TRBJ2-7
d_gene: -
abundance: -
v_gene: TRBV5-1

CDR3aa: CASSLSGVGTEAFF
CDR3nt: TGTGCCAGCAGCTTGAGCGGGGTCGGGACTGAAGCTTTCTTT
j_gene: TRBJ1-1
d_gene: -
abundance: few
v_gene: TRBV11-3

CDR3aa: CASSSRAGALATNEKLFF
CDR3nt: TGCGCCAGCAGCTCCCGCGCGGGTGCCCTTGCGACTAATGAAAAACTGTTTTTT
j_gene: TRBJ1-4
d_gene: -
abundance: -
v_gene: TRBV5-1

CDR3aa: CASTGILPEQYF
CDR3nt: TGTGCCAGCACAGGGATCTTACCCGAGCAGTACTTC
j_gene: TRBJ2-7
d_gene: -
abundance: many
v_gene: TRBV28

CDR3aa: CASSPGRGQETQYF
CDR3nt: TGTGCCAGCAGCCCGGGGAGGGGGCAAGAGACCCAGTACTTC
j_gene: TRBJ2-5
d_gene: -
abundance: -
v_gene: TRBV5-4

CDR3aa: CASSLFRESEAFF
CDR3nt: TGCGCCAGCAGCTTGTTCAGGGAATCTGAAGCTTTCTTT
j_gene: TRBJ1-1
d_gene: -
abundance: -
v_gene: TRBV5-1

CDR3aa: CASSQVVRGSYQPQHF
CDR3nt: TGCGCCAGCAGCCAAGTCGTCAGGGGTAGTTATCAGCCCCAGCATTTT
j_gene: TRBJ1-5
d_gene: -
abundance: -
v_gene: TRBV4-3